This T cell receptor beta chain was sequenced in a study of T cell clonality in common variable immunodeficiency. Both groups were predominantly of Caucasian heritage. The study, taken as a whole, reports: Fewer deletions and N-nucleotide insertions were reportedly seen in common variable immunodeficiency TCR beta sequences. Patient heterogeneity in the CVID cohort limited correlations between repertoire features and clinical complications.

Produced via immunoSEQ multiplex PCR; TCRdb's table is partial and in-frame only. The counts give some 14,000 clones, none of them seen only once; about an eighth is held by the top ten. Trimming pared 3 bases from V and 1 base from J, leaving 10 bases between. The CDR3 extends over 15 amino acids. Per germline, CDR1 MNHNS and CDR2 SASEGT. A note on this clone: The antigen is unknown. Read coverage stops 3 residues before the CDR3 terminus; the germline J gene supplies the remainder.

The sequencing sample was made of peripheral blood mononuclear cells. The J gene is TRBJ2-1, the V gene TRBV6-1, with D maybe TRBD2 (5 bases). The receptor was isolated from a human donor with common variable immunodeficiency. CDR3 residues: CASSDTGDSYNEQFF. The CDR3 bases that were read are TGTGCCAGCAGTGATACCGGGGATTCCTACAATGAG.